This T cell receptor beta chain is drawn from a study of blood T cell repertoires in COVID-19. In the study overall: There were acute and convalescent COVID-19 samples, and they came from the United States, Italy and Spain. Sources were T cells, B-cell-depleted T cells, or PBMCs; the material itself was cDNA or gDNA.

Authors' data handling: Amplification of reference gene primers provided the estimated nucleated cell counts. The protocol was immunoSEQ multiplex PCR, while the TCRdb copy is restricted to in-frame clones and leaves out a portion. The V and J calls and clone size come from that table; D and trimming were worked out from the DNA. The data show about 220,000 clones, roughly 80% seen once. Per germline, CDR1 SGHVS and CDR2 FNYEAQ. V shed 3 bases and J shed 0 bases, with 13 bases lying between them. The CDR3 is 16 residues long. The TCR was taken from a man aged 30 to 39 with active or convalescent COVID-19. V gene TRBV7-6 combines with J gene TRBJ2-3; D might be TRBD1 (6 bases). The material sequenced was peripheral blood. The CDR3 loop is CASSLGTPSSTDTQYF. The DNA for the CDR3 is TGTGCCAGCAGCTTGGGGACACCCTCTAGCACAGATACGCAGTATTTT.